Listed here are 32 T cell receptor beta chains from one sample, sequenced in a study of graft-versus-host responses after intestinal transplantation. Their antigen targets remain unknown. Produced via immunoSEQ multiplex PCR; TCRdb's table is partial and in-frame only. Of 80,000 to 95,000 clones in the sample, more than 85% were seen once. The sample here was unstimulated CD8+ T cells sorted from spleen or lymph node cells, taken before intestinal transplant. Source of these receptors: a human donor who received an intestinal transplant.

The chain recombines TRBV6-4 with TRBJ1-2; D is unresolved. The length of the CDR3 is 9 residues. From germline, CDR1 is MRHNA and CDR2 SNTAGT. As DNA, the CDR3 is TGTGGACGGGACTATGGCTACACCTTC. Translation: CGRDYGYTF.

V and J are TRBV4-3 and TRBJ2-5; 12 bases are a match to TRBD2. This CDR3 comprises 16 residues. Losses at the gene ends were 2 bases for V and 4 bases for J; bases not matched to a gene: 5. Germline-derived CDR1 and CDR2 are LGHNA and YSLEER. CDR3 in DNA: TGCGCCAGCAGCCAATCTAGCGGGGGGGCGGGAGAGACCCAGTACTTC. Encoded protein: CASSQSSGGAGETQYF.

The rearrangement joins TRBV4-1 to TRBJ1-1; D call uncertain. CDR1 MGHRA and CDR2 YSYEKL come from the germline V gene. V was trimmed by 4 bases and J by 0 bases, leaving 12 bases between them. CDR3 length: 15 residues. CDR3 region: CASSLTQQMNTEAFF. The CDR3 bases are TGCGCCAGCAGCCTCACACAGCAAATGAACACTGAAGCTTTCTTT.

The chain recombines TRBV5-8 with TRBJ2-5; weak D call: TRBD1 (6 bases). The DNA matches TRBJ2-7 better at its end, which makes the J call doubtful. The CDR3 contains 12 residues. Germline values: CDR1 SGHTS, CDR2 YDEGEE. The CDR3 region has the DNA TGTGCCAGCAGCTTTTACAGGGCCGAGCAGTACTTC. It yields the protein CASSFYRAEQYF.

The count of this clone is one. The V call is TRBV4-1, the J call TRBJ2-3; 9 bases fit TRBD2. This CDR3 has 16 residues. Trimming cost V 0 bases and J 2 bases; bases outside gene matches: 3. The V gene's germline CDR1 is MGHRA and CDR2 YSYEKL. Here the CDR3 reads CASSQEAGGPTDTQYF. CDR3 sequence (DNA): TGCGCCAGCAGCCAAGAAGCGGGGGGACCCACAGATACGCAGTATTTT.

V usage is TRBV9 and J usage is TRBJ1-2; 9 bases fit TRBD1. This CDR3 contains 14 residues. The junction had 6 bases not matched to a gene; V was cut back by 3 bases and J by 6 bases. Germline V CDR1 and CDR2: SGDLS, YYNGEE. The CDR3, as DNA: TGTGCCAGCAGCGGAACCGGGACAGGGAATGGCTACACCTTC. Encoded protein: CASSGTGTGNGYTF.

As DNA, the CDR3 is TGCGCCAGCAGCCAAAGCCAGGGGGCGCGATCTGGCTACACCTTC. Translating gives CASSQSQGARSGYTF. The chain joins TRBV4-3 to TRBJ1-2, with 8 bases identical to TRBD1. From germline, CDR1 is LGHNA and CDR2 YSLEER. The CDR3 extends over 15 amino acids. With V trimmed by 2 bases and J by 7 bases, 9 bases remained unmatched.

The chain links TRBV4-3 to TRBJ1-1; D not resolved. Germline V gives CDR1 LGHNA, CDR2 YSLEER. V lost 3 bases to trimming and J lost 0 bases, with 17 bases between them. CDR3 length equals 17 residues. CDR3 region: CASSQATGEVMNTEAFF. CDR3 in DNA: TGCGCCAGCAGCCAGGCGACCGGGGAGGTCATGAACACTGAAGCTTTCTTT.

V is TRBV9 and J is TRBJ1-2; tentatively, D is TRBD1 (6 bases). Germline loops: CDR1 SGDLS, CDR2 YYNGEE. The V gene lost 0 bases and the J gene lost 7 bases, with 13 bases spanning the gap. The CDR3 has 14 residues. Here the CDR3 DNA reads TGTGCCAGCAGCGTAGCTACCAGGGGAACTGGCTACACCTTC. Translating it yields CASSVATRGTGYTF.

The chain links TRBV5-6 to TRBJ1-4, with D possibly matching TRBD1 (6 bases). The CDR3 totals 14 residues. Germline values: CDR1 SGHDT, CDR2 YYEEEE. Trimming took 4 bases from V and 8 from J, leaving 15 bases between them. CDR3 in amino acids: CASSGTQGYEKLFF. The CDR3 bases are TGTGCCAGCAGCGGGACGCAGGGGTACGAAAAACTGTTTTTT. The complete variable domain, with remaining parts taken from reference TRBV5-6 and TRBJ1-4, reads DAGVTQSPTHLIKTRGQQVTLRCSPKSGHDTVSWYQQALGQGPQFIFQYYEEEERQRGNFPDRFSGHQFPNYSSELNVNALLLGDSALYLCASSGTQGYEKLFFGSGTQLSVL.

The chain recombines TRBV5-6 with TRBJ2-7, with a tentative D call TRBD1 (6 bases). This CDR3 spans 17 amino acids. V gave up 1 base and J gave up 0 bases, with 17 bases separating them. Germline CDR1 and CDR2: SGHDT and YYEEEE. This CDR3 is CASSLTGRGGTSYEQYF. The CDR3 DNA sequence: TGTGCCAGCAGCTTGACAGGGCGAGGGGGAACCTCCTACGAGCAGTACTTC. The variable domain in full, with the rest retrieved from reference TRBV5-6 and TRBJ2-7, is DAGVTQSPTHLIKTRGQQVTLRCSPKSGHDTVSWYQQALGQGPQFIFQYYEEEERQRGNFPDRFSGHQFPNYSSELNVNALLLGDSALYLCASSLTGRGGTSYEQYFGPGTRLTVT.

The chain joins TRBV11-2 to TRBJ1-2; TRBD1 is a possible D gene (5 bases). The CDR3 extends over 13 amino acids. V lost 0 bases and J 4 bases, leaving 6 bases between the germline ends. Germline V lookup: CDR1 SGHAT, CDR2 FQNNGV. This CDR3 is CASSLEGGYGYTF. The DNA for the CDR3 is TGTGCCAGCAGCTTAGAGGGGGGCTATGGCTACACCTTC.

The gene calls are TRBV4-3 and TRBJ2-2; possible D gene TRBD1, 5 bases. In germline, CDR1 is LGHNA, CDR2 YSLEER. The CDR3 covers 14 residues. The V end lost 0 bases, the J end lost 11 bases, and 13 bases lay between the germline ends. The CDR3 is CASSQDRRVRELFF. CDR3 in DNA: TGCGCCAGCAGCCAAGATCGCAGGGTCCGAGAGCTGTTTTTT.

The chain carries TRBV4-3 and TRBJ1-2; 7 bases map to TRBD1. The germline V gene has CDR1 LGHNA and CDR2 YSLEER. Trimming at V came to 0 bases and at J to 4 bases, leaving 8 bases not matched to a gene. The CDR3 runs 16 residues. CDR3 in amino acids: CASSQDATGQLYGYTF. CDR3 sequence (DNA): TGCGCCAGCAGCCAAGATGCGACGGGACAGCTCTATGGCTACACCTTC.

This chain uses TRBV23-1 with TRBJ2-1; TRBD1 matches 9 bases. TRBV23-1 is assigned to the ORF class and has an uncertain function. This CDR3 region has 18 residues. The V gene end was trimmed by 4 bases and the J gene end by 4 bases; junction bases not matched to a gene: 14. The CDR3 region has the DNA TGCGCCAGCAGTCCTCTTAGTCCGGACAGGGGCAAATACAATGAGCAGTTCTTC. Protein product: CASSPLSPDRGKYNEQFF.

The chain has TRBV10-2 and TRBJ2-3; 9 bases fit TRBD1. This CDR3 comprises 14 residues. From germline, CDR1 is WSHSY and CDR2 SAAADI. With 3 bases clipped from V and 6 bases from J, the junction kept 4 bases outside the gene matches. This chain's CDR3 is CASSEDRGGDTQYF. In DNA, the CDR3 is TGCGCCAGCAGTGAAGACAGGGGGGGGGATACGCAGTATTTT.

The chain combines TRBV15 with TRBJ2-7; perhaps TRBD1 as D (6 bases). This CDR3 region has 16 residues. The germline gives CDR1 LNHNV, CDR2 YYDKDF (reference sequence). The V end was cut by 3 bases, the J end by 4 bases, with 19 bases between. The CDR3 nucleotides read TGTGCCACCAGCAGTGTGGGCAGGGGTTGGATATACGAGCAGTACTTC. This encodes CATSSVGRGWIYEQYF.

The chain employs TRBV27 and TRBJ1-4; no definite D call. The V gene lost 5 bases and the J gene lost 6 bases, with 19 bases spanning the gap. There are 16 residues in the CDR3. Germline lookup yields CDR1 MNHEY and CDR2 SMNVEV (reference sequence). For the CDR3, the DNA is TGTGCCAGCAGTCCCATCCAATCCGGTCTTGATGAAAAACTGTTTTTT. Its protein product is CASSPIQSGLDEKLFF.

A single count supports this clone. The chain employs TRBV4-3 and TRBJ1-1, with D maybe TRBD1 (5 bases). Germline-derived CDR1 and CDR2 are LGHNA and YSLEER. CDR3 length: 15 residues. Trimming removed 2 bases from V and 5 bases from J, with 15 bases in between. As DNA, the CDR3 is TGCGCCAGCAGCCAACCCGGGGGACGGTCGACTGAAGCTTTCTTT. It specifies CASSQPGGRSTEAFF.

V usage is TRBV30 and J usage is TRBJ1-6, with D unclear. The CDR3 extends over 11 amino acids. The ends were cut back, 4 bases at V and 7 bases at J, with 5 bases in the middle. Germline V gene sequence: CDR1 GTSNPN, CDR2 SVGIG (reference sequence). The CDR3 DNA reads TGTGCCTGGAAGGAGAATTCACCCCTCCACTTT. It specifies CAWKENSPLHF. Filled out from reference TRBV30 and TRBJ1-6, the complete variable domain reads SQTIHQWPATLVQPVGSPLSLECTVEGTSNPNLYWYRQAAGRGLQLLFYSVGIGQISSEVPQNLSASRPQDRQFILSSKKLLLSDSGFYLCAWKENSPLHFGNGTRLTVT.

This clone has just one count. The rearrangement uses TRBV27 and TRBJ2-7, with 7 bases matching TRBD1. Germline V lookup: CDR1 MNHEY, CDR2 SMNVEV (reference sequence). The ends lost 5 bases at V and 3 bases at J; junction bases unmatched: 10. There are 15 residues in the CDR3. CDR3 in DNA: TGTGCCAGCAGTGGAAACGGAGACAGGGACTACGAGCAGTACTTC. Protein product: CASSGNGDRDYEQYF.

The V gene is TRBV6-5, the J gene TRBJ2-5; maybe TRBD1 (5 bases). CDR1 and CDR2 from the germline V gene are MNHEY and SVGAGI. The CDR3 covers 13 residues. V was cut by 5 bases and J by 9 bases, with 16 bases left in between. The CDR3 DNA reads TGTGCCAGCAGTGGCACTGAGATAGGGGCCCAGTACTTC. Amino acids: CASSGTEIGAQYF.

The V gene is TRBV29-1, the J gene TRBJ1-2, with 8 bases identical to TRBD1. With 8 bases clipped from V and 8 bases from J, the junction kept 13 bases outside the gene matches. The CDR3 runs 13 residues. Germline CDR1 is SQVTM and CDR2 is ANQGSEA. The CDR3 loop is CSSIMTGAMGYTF. The CDR3 DNA is TGCAGCTCTATAATGACAGGGGCTATGGGCTACACCTTC.

V is TRBV6-6 and J is TRBJ1-2; no clear D gene. V dropped 1 base and J dropped 6 bases, with 6 bases sitting between them. The CDR3 totals 12 residues. Germline CDR1 reads MNHNY; CDR2 reads SVGAGI (reference sequence). The CDR3, as DNA: TGTGCCAGCAGTTACTGGGAGGATGGCTACACCTTC. Translating gives CASSYWEDGYTF.

This clone was observed a single time. This chain joins TRBV6-6 and TRBJ2-7; D is possibly TRBD1 (5 bases). Germline CDR1 and CDR2: MNHNY and SVGAGI (reference sequence). Trimming shortened V by 5 bases and J by 3 bases, and 8 bases separated the two germline ends. CDR3 length: 12 amino acids. This CDR3 is CASSDSSYEQYF. Here the CDR3 DNA reads TGTGCCAGCAGTGACAGCAGCTACGAGCAGTACTTC.

The gene calls are TRBV4-3 and TRBJ2-1; TRBD2 agrees at 8 bases. This CDR3 comprises 17 residues. Trimming took 0 bases from V and 6 from J; bases not matched to a gene: 10. CDR1 and CDR2 from the germline V gene are LGHNA and YSLEER. CDR3 DNA: TGCGCCAGCAGCCAAGATTTATCGGGGGGGGCGGGCAATGAGCAGTTCTTC. Residues: CASSQDLSGGAGNEQFF.

The rearrangement uses TRBV5-5 and TRBJ2-7; possible D gene TRBD2, 6 bases. Trimming cost V 3 bases and J 2 bases, with 15 bases left between them. Germline CDR1 reads SGHKS; CDR2 reads YYEKEE (reference sequence). CDR3 length: 15 residues. The CDR3 sequence: CASSWRDSPTYEQYF. Here the CDR3 DNA reads TGTGCCAGCAGCTGGAGGGACTCTCCCACCTACGAGCAGTACTTC. The full variable domain, its missing parts supplied by reference TRBV5-5 and TRBJ2-7, is DAGVTQSPTHLIKTRGQQVTLRCSPISGHKSVSWYQQVLGQGPQFIFQYYEKEERGRGNFPDRFSARQFPNYSSELNVNALLLGDSALYLCASSWRDSPTYEQYFGPGTRLTVT.

The chain recombines TRBV7-9 with TRBJ2-3; D is ambiguous. This CDR3 contains 12 residues. With 4 bases removed from V and 2 bases from J, the gap between germline ends came to 4 bases. CDR1 SEHNR and CDR2 FQNEAQ come from the germline V gene (reference sequence). The CDR3 DNA is TGTGCCAGCAGCTCTTTCACAGATACGCAGTATTTT. It specifies CASSSFTDTQYF.

The V and J genes are TRBV4-1 and TRBJ1-4, with no clear D. Germline-derived CDR1 and CDR2 are MGHRA and YSYEKL. This CDR3 spans 16 amino acids. The germline V and J ends were trimmed by 0 bases and 2 bases, with 10 bases remaining between them. The CDR3 nucleotides are TGCGCCAGCAGCCAAGATCTAGGTTTTACTAATGAAAAACTGTTTTTT. This gives the protein CASSQDLGFTNEKLFF.

CDR3 loop: CASRDRGSRGNIQYF. The CDR3 DNA follows: TGTGCCAGCCGGGACAGGGGAAGTCGTGGAAACATTCAGTACTTC. This rearrangement joins TRBV11-2 to TRBJ2-4; 10 bases match TRBD1. Unmatched junction bases numbered 10, after V lost 8 bases and J lost 6 bases. CDR1 is SGHAT and CDR2 is FQNNGV in the germline V gene. This CDR3 has 15 amino acids.

The rearrangement links TRBV7-8 to TRBJ2-2, with 8 bases that match TRBD2. The CDR3 length is 17 residues. Germline-derived CDR1 and CDR2 are SGHVS and FQNEAQ. Germline trimming cut 5 bases from V and 0 bases from J; bases unmatched to any gene: 8. The CDR3 protein is CASSLNQLAANTGELFF. CDR3 in DNA: TGTGCCAGCAGCCTTAACCAACTAGCGGCGAACACCGGGGAGCTGTTTTTT.

The chain joins TRBV9 to TRBJ2-3; 8 nucleotides match TRBD2. Germline V CDR1 and CDR2: SGDLS, YYNGEE. The J segment lost 2 bases and the V segment lost 0 bases, leaving 5 bases of the junction unmatched. This CDR3 has 16 residues. The CDR3 spells CASSVEAGDFTDTQYF. The DNA for the CDR3 is TGTGCCAGCAGCGTAGAAGCGGGGGATTTCACAGATACGCAGTATTTT.